These 16 T cell receptor beta chains came from one sample sequenced in a study of blood T cell repertoires in COVID-19. Assay: immunoSEQ multiplex PCR; the TCRdb copy retains only in-frame clones and omits some. This table has 150,000 to 200,000 clones, 83% appearing once. Sequencing was performed on peripheral blood. Receptors were obtained from a human donor in a cohort sampled during active COVID-19.

J is TRBJ1-2 and V is TRBV5-1; 8 bases align to TRBD1. With V trimmed by 2 bases and J by 5 bases, 8 bases remained unmatched. Germline V gene sequence: CDR1 SGHRS, CDR2 YFSETQ. The CDR3 length is 15 residues. The CDR3 DNA sequence: TGCGCCAGCAGCTTATCTCAGGGGGCCGGGTATGGCTACACCTTC. Protein sequence: CASSLSQGAGYGYTF.

The V gene is TRBV5-4, the J gene TRBJ2-7, with TRBD1 identical over 8 bases. V shed 2 bases, J shed 3 bases, and the junction held 7 bases outside the gene matches. The CDR3 is 15 amino acids. In germline, CDR1 is SGHNT, CDR2 YYREEE (reference sequence). CDR3 protein: CASSLSGTGIYEQYF. CDR3 in DNA: TGTGCCAGCAGCTTATCCGGGACAGGTATCTACGAGCAGTACTTC.

J is TRBJ2-2 and V is TRBV7-9, with 13 bases lining up with TRBD2. V trimming: 4 bases; J trimming: 4 bases; junction bases outside the gene matches: 9. The length of the CDR3 is 18 residues. Germline V gene data show CDR1 as SEHNR and CDR2 as FQNEAQ (reference sequence). The CDR3: CASSYAPGLAGATGELFF. The CDR3 region has the DNA TGTGCCAGCAGCTACGCCCCCGGACTAGCGGGGGCCACCGGGGAGCTGTTTTTT.

The chain carries TRBV3-1 (or the pseudogene TRBV3-2) and TRBJ1-1; tentative D call: TRBD1 (5 bases). The CDR3 loop spans 16 amino acids. Per germline, CDR1 LGHDT and CDR2 YNNKEL (reference sequence). V lost 4 bases, J lost 0 bases, and 15 bases lay in between. In DNA, the CDR3 is TGTGCCAGCAGCCCCCGGAGCGGGGGGTTGAACACTGAAGCTTTCTTT. This translates into CASSPRSGGLNTEAFF.

This rearrangement joins TRBV28 to TRBJ1-2, with D unresolved. The CDR3 sequence is 12 residues long. Germline CDR1 and CDR2: MDHEN and SYDVKM. With 3 bases removed from V and 4 bases from J, the gap between germline ends came to 6 bases. CDR3 protein: CASSLRAYGYTF. The CDR3 coding sequence is TGTGCCAGCAGTTTGCGGGCCTATGGCTACACCTTC.

The chain is built from TRBV4-1 and TRBJ2-7, with D hard to call. The CDR3 totals 15 residues. CDR1 is MGHRA, CDR2 YSYEKL, per germline. Trimming stripped 0 bases from V and 4 bases from J, with 13 bases between. The CDR3 coding sequence is TGCGCCAGCAGCCAAGAGGGCAGTTATTTGTACGAGCAGTACTTC. Amino acids: CASSQEGSYLYEQYF.

The rearrangement joins TRBV7-2 to TRBJ2-5; 7 bases line up with TRBD2. Germline CDR1 SGHTA, CDR2 FQGNSA. J was trimmed by 2 bases and V by 2 bases; bases with no gene match: 5. The CDR3 is 15 amino acids. CDR3 region: CASSLPLAVQETQYF. As DNA, the CDR3 is TGTGCCAGCAGCTTACCGCTAGCGGTACAAGAGACCCAGTACTTC.

V and J are TRBV19 and TRBJ1-2; 7 bases fit TRBD1. This CDR3 contains 16 residues. CDR1 is LNHDA and CDR2 is SQIVND in the germline V gene (reference sequence). Germline trimming cut 7 bases from V and 0 bases from J; bases unmatched to any gene: 11. As DNA, the CDR3 is TGTGCCAGTAAGACCGCGCAGGGGGTCCCTAACTATGGCTACACCTTC. Translated: CASKTAQGVPNYGYTF. The complete variable domain, with remaining parts taken from reference TRBV19 and TRBJ1-2, reads DGGITQSPKYLFRKEGQNVTLSCEQNLNHDAMYWYRQDPGQGLRLIYYSQIVNDFQKGDIAEGYSVSREKKESFPLTVTSAQKNPTAFYLCASKTAQGVPNYGYTFGSGTRLTVV.

The chain links TRBV5-1 to TRBJ1-2; tentative D call: TRBD1 (6 bases). The CDR3 runs to 13 residues. The germline V gene encodes CDR1 SGHRS and CDR2 YFSETQ. The V end lost 0 bases, the J end lost 6 bases, and 9 bases lay between the germline ends. CDR3 loop: CASSLGGGNGYTF. CDR3 nucleotides: TGCGCCAGCAGCTTGGGAGGGGGTAATGGCTACACCTTC.

The genes are TRBV24-1 and TRBJ1-2; 7 bases align to TRBD1. Germline loops: CDR1 KGHDR, CDR2 SFDVKD. The CDR3 is 14 residues long. After removal of 4 bases from V and 2 bases from J, the junction contained 3 bases not matched to a gene. CDR3 region: CATSDLGQNYGYTF. The CDR3 DNA follows: TGTGCCACCAGTGACCTGGGACAGAACTATGGCTACACCTTC.

The V gene is TRBV7-9, the J gene TRBJ1-1; the D gene is possibly TRBD1 (6 bases). CDR1 and CDR2 from the germline V gene are SEHNR and FQNEAQ (reference sequence). This CDR3 region has 13 residues. V lost 1 base and J lost 5, with 8 bases in between. The CDR3 sequence is CASSLVGQTEAFF. As DNA, the CDR3 is TGTGCCAGCAGCTTAGTTGGACAGACTGAAGCTTTCTTT.

The gene calls are TRBV6-5 and TRBJ2-7; tentatively, D is TRBD2 (6 bases). V lost 0 bases, J lost 3 bases, and 12 bases lay in between. There are 15 residues in the CDR3. Germline-derived CDR1 and CDR2 are MNHEY and SVGAGI. CDR3 in DNA: TGTGCCAGCAGTTACTCGACTAGGGGATACTACGAGCAGTACTTC. This sequence encodes CASSYSTRGYYEQYF.

This rearrangement joins TRBV4-2 to TRBJ1-1; TRBD1 matches 7 bases. Germline trimming cut 0 bases from V and 10 bases from J; bases unmatched to any gene: 11. The CDR3 covers 15 residues. The germline V gene has CDR1 LGHNA and CDR2 YNFKEQ. The CDR3 nucleotides read TGTGCCAGCAGCCAAGAGCGACAGGGACATGGGGGAGCTTTCTTT. It specifies CASSQERQGHGGAFF.

This clone was observed a handful of times. The chain joins TRBV19 to TRBJ2-7; D remains ambiguous. Trimming took 3 bases from V and 1 from J, leaving 10 bases between them. The CDR3 consists of 14 residues. Germline lookup yields CDR1 LNHDA and CDR2 SQIVND (reference sequence). The CDR3 region is CASSIQAGSYEQYF. CDR3 DNA: TGTGCCAGTAGTATTCAAGCAGGTTCCTACGAGCAGTACTTC.

V is TRBV6-6 and J is TRBJ1-5; 7 bases are a match to TRBD1. V trimming: 6 bases; J trimming: 2 bases; junction bases outside the gene matches: 4. CDR1 is MNHNY, CDR2 SVGAGI, per germline (reference sequence). There are 14 residues in the CDR3. CDR3: CASRTGSGNQPQHF. The CDR3 bases are TGTGCCAGCAGGACAGGGTCGGGCAATCAGCCCCAGCATTTT.

This clone was counted a single time. V and J are TRBV3-1 (or the pseudogene TRBV3-2) and TRBJ1-1; tentatively, D is TRBD1 (6 bases). Germline assignment: CDR1 LGHDT and CDR2 YNNKEL (reference sequence). The V and J ends lost 5 bases and 1 base respectively, with 11 bases between them. The CDR3 is 14 residues long. The CDR3 loop reads CASSYGTQNTEAFF. The CDR3 nucleotides read TGTGCCAGCAGCTATGGGACACAGAACACTGAAGCTTTCTTT.